This T cell receptor beta chain was recovered during a study of T-cell reconstitution after alpha-beta-depleted transplantation in children. The CDR3 length is 13 residues. The V gene lost 9 bases and the J gene lost 8 bases, with 17 bases spanning the gap. CDR1 MDHEN and CDR2 SYDVKM come from the germline V gene. A library of TCRbeta sequences, prepared with unique molecular identifiers, was generated. TCRdb itself ran the PCR reads through MiXCR, one entry per CDR3 protein. The sample shows about 400,000 distinct CDR3 sequences, about 20% of them seen only once. The V call is TRBV28, the J call TRBJ2-4, with D unclear. The sample in question was PBMCs from the stem cell graft donor, obtained from the stem cell graft. This sequence originates from a human donor who donated a stem cell graft to a child with acute myeloid leukemia. CDR3 DNA sequence: TGTGCCAGTTCTGCGCCTCCTTTATACATTCAGTACTTC. Translating it yields CASSAPPLYIQYF.